This TCR beta chain was found in a study of OX40 agonist ivuxolimab in advanced cancers. The wider study: Treatment received earlier with anti-PD-1, anti-PD-L1 or anti-CTLA-4 agents was allowed, and over 30% had some. Partial responses were achieved by three patients: one hepatocellular carcinoma, two cutaneous melanoma.

Turning to this clone: What it binds is not known.

Study-level results: Clonal expansion was seen in CD4+ and CD8+ blood T cells by week 6 at 0.1 to 3.0 mg/kg. Clonal expansion was among the lowest in partial responders at 0.1-3.0 mg/kg, especially CD8+.

CDR1 SGHRS and CDR2 YFSETQ come from the germline V gene. V was pared by 0 bases and J by 11 bases, with 17 bases between. The CDR3 runs 15 residues. Sequencing used immunoSEQ multiplex PCR; TCRdb keeps in-frame clones, though not all of them. The table includes tens of thousands of clones, 88% detected once. This sequence originates from an adult with an advanced solid tumor such as melanoma, head and neck, liver or kidney cancer. The input for sequencing was CD4+ or CD8+ T cells sorted from blood, taken in a trial of the OX40 agonist ivuxolimab. The chain recombines TRBV5-1 with TRBJ1-4; no clear D. CDR3 residues: CASSLESAPRDKLFF. In DNA, the CDR3 is TGCGCCAGCAGCTTGGAGTCGGCCCCGAGGGATAAACTGTTTTTT.